The clone carrying this TCR beta chain was found many times. Its antigen is currently unknown. These data are taken from a study of naive and memory T cell subsets. As to treatment: skin biopsy from PPD injection site in Mantoux-positive individual. Unsorted total RNA, about 1 to 1000 ng, was DNase treated before reverse transcription. Biopsied sites were PPD injections in people with a positive Mantoux test. Blood and skin TCR RNA was reverse transcribed with alpha and beta constant primers. Four PCR rounds used nested alpha and beta constant region primers plus the SP2 primer. TCRdb reprocessed the UMI-ligation and nested PCR reads via MiXCR and lists one record per CDR3 protein. The repertoire holds under 20,000 distinct CDR3 sequences, with 8.5% to 10% as singletons. The V gene lost 5 bases and the J gene lost 5 bases, with 15 bases spanning the gap. CDR1 and CDR2 from the germline V gene are DFQATT and SNEGSKA (reference sequence). The CDR3 runs 14 residues.

Study-level findings and limits: Far more TCRs reportedly came from tuberculin skin test site biopsies.

The rearrangement uses TRBV20-1 and TRBJ2-2, with D hard to call. The clonotype originates from an adult in good health. This specimen was skin, taken from a tuberculin skin test site. CDR3 sequence (DNA): TGCAGTGCTCTGCGCTTTGAAGGGACCGGGGAGCTGTTTTTT. It is translated as CSALRFEGTGELFF.